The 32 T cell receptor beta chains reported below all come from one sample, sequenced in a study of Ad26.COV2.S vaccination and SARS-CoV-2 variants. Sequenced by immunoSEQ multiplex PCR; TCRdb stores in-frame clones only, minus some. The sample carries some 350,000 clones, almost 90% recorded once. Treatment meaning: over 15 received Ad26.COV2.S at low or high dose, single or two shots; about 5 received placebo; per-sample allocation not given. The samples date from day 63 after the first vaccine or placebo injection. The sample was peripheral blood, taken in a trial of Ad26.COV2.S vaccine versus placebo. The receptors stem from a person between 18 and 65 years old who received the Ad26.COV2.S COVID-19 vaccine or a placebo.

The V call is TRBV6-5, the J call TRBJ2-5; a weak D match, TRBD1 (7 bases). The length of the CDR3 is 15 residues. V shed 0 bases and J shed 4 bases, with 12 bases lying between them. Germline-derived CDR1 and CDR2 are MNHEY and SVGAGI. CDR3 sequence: CASSYSRQGLETQYF. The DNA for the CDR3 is TGTGCCAGCAGTTACTCGCGACAGGGACTAGAGACCCAGTACTTC.

The CDR3 here is CASSLEGWAGELFF. The CDR3 DNA reads as TGTGCCAGCAGCTTAGAGGGATGGGCCGGGGAGCTGTTTTTT. The V and J genes are TRBV7-6 and TRBJ2-2; D gene uncertain. The length of the CDR3 is 14 residues. V was pared by 1 base and J by 6 bases, with 9 bases between. The V gene's germline CDR1 is SGHVS and CDR2 FNYEAQ.

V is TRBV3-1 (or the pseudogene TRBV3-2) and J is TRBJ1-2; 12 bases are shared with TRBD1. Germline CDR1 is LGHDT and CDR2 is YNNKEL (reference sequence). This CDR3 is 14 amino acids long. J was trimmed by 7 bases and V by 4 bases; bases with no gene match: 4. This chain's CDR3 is CASSRGQGASGYTF. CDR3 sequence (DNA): TGTGCCAGCAGCCGGGGACAGGGGGCCAGTGGCTACACCTTC.

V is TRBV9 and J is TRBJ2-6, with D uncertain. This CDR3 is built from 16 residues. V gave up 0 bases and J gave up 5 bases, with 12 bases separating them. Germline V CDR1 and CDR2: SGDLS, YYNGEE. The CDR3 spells CASSVEPAPRANVLTF. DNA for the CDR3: TGTGCCAGCAGCGTAGAACCGGCCCCCCGGGCCAACGTCCTGACTTTC.

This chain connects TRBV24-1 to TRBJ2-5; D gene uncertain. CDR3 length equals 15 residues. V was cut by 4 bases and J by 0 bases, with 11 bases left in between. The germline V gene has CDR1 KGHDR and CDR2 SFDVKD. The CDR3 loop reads CATSDPSGDQETQYF. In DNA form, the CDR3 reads TGTGCCACCAGTGACCCTTCTGGGGACCAAGAGACCCAGTACTTC.

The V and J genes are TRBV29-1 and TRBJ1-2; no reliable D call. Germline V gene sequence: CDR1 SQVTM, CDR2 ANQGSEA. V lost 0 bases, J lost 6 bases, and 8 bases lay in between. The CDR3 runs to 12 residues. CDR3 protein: CSVEENHDGYTF. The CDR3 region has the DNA TGCAGCGTTGAAGAGAATCATGATGGCTACACCTTC.

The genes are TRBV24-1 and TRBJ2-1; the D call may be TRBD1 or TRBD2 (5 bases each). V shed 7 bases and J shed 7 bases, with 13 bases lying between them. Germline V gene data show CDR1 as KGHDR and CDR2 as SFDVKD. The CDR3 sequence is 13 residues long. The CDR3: CATRDSGTNEQFF. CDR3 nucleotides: TGTGCCACCAGGGACTCAGGGACGAATGAGCAGTTCTTC.

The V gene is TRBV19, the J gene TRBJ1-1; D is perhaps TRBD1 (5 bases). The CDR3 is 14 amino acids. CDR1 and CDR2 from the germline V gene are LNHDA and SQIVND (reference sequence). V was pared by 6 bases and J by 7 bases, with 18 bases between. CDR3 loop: CASSLGGGNLEAFF. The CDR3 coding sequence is TGTGCCAGTAGCCTCGGTGGGGGGAACCTTGAAGCTTTCTTT.

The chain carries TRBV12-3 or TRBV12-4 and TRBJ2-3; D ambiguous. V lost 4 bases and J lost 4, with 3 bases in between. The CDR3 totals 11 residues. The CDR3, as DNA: TGTGCCAGCAGTTCAGCAGATACGCAGTATTTT. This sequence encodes CASSSADTQYF.

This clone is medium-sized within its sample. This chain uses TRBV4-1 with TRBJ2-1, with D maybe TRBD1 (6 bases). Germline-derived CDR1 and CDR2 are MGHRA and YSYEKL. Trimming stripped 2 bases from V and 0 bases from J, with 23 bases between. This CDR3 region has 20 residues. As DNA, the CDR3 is TGCGCCAGCAGCCAAAAAACTTTACCTTACAGGGTGAGCTCCTACAATGAGCAGTTCTTC. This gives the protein CASSQKTLPYRVSSYNEQFF.

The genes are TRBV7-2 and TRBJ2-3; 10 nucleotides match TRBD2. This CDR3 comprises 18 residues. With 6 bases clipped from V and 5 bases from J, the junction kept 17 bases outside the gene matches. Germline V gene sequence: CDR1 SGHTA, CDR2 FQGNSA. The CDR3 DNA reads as TGTGCCAGCAGGGGGACTTCTCTAGCGGGAGTATCGGGAGATACGCAGTATTTT. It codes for CASRGTSLAGVSGDTQYF.

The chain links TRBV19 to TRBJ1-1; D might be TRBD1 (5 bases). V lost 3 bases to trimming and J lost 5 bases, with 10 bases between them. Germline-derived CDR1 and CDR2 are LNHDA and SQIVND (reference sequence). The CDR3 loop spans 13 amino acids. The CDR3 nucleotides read TGTGCCAGTAGTATCTCGGGGGTTACTGAAGCTTTCTTT. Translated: CASSISGVTEAFF.

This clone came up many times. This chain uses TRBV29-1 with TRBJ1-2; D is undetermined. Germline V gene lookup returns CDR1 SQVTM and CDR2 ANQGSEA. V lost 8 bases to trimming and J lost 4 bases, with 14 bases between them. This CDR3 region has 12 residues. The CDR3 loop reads CSLGGTTYGYTF. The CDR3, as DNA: TGCAGCCTAGGAGGAACGACCTATGGCTACACCTTC.

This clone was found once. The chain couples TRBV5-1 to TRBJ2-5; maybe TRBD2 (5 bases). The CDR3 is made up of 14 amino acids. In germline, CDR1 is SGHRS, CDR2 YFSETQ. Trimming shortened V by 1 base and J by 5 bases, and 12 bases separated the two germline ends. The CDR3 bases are TGCGCCAGCAGCTTGATGTTAGGAGGCGAGACCCAGTACTTC. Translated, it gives CASSLMLGGETQYF.

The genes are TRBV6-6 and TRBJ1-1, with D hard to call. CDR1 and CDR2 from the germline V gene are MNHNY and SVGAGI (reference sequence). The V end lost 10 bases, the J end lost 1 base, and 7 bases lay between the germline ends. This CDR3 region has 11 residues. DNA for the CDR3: TGTGCCACAGGAGAGAACACTGAAGCTTTCTTT. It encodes CATGENTEAFF.

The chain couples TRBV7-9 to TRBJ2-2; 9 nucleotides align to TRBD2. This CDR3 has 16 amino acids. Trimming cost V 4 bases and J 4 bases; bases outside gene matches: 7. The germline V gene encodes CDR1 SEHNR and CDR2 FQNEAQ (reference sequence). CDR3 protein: CASSSWTSEATGELFF. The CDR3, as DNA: TGTGCCAGCAGCTCCTGGACTAGCGAGGCCACCGGGGAGCTGTTTTTT.

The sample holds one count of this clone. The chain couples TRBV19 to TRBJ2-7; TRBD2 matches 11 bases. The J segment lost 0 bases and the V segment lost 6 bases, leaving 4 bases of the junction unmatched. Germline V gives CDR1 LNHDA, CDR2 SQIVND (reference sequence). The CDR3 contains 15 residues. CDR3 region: CASSSGTSGSYEQYV. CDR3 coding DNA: TGTGCCAGTAGCTCCGGGACTAGCGGCTCCTACGAGCAGTACGTC.

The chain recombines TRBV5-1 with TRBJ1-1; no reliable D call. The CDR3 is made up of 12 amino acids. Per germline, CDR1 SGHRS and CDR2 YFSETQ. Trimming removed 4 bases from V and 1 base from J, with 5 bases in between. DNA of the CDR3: TGCGCCAGCAGCCTCACGAACACTGAAGCTTTCTTT. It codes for CASSLTNTEAFF.

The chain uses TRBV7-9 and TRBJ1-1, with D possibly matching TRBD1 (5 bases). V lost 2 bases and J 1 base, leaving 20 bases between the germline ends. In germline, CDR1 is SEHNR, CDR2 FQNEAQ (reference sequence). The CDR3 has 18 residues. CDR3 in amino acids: CASSLTVAGPLPNTEAFF. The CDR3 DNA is TGTGCCAGCAGCTTAACGGTTGCGGGGCCACTACCGAACACTGAAGCTTTCTTT.

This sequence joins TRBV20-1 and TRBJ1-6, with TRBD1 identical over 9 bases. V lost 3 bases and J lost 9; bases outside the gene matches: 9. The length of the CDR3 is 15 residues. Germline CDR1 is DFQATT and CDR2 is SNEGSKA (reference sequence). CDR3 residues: CSASFVPGQGSPLHF. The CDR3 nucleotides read TGCAGTGCTAGTTTCGTCCCGGGACAGGGTTCACCCCTCCACTTT.

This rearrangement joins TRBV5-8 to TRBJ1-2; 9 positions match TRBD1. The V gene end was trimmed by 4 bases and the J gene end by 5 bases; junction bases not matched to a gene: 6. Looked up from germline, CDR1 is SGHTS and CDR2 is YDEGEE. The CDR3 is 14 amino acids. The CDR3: CASSPQTGGYGYTF. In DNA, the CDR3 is TGTGCCAGCAGCCCCCAGACAGGGGGGTATGGCTACACCTTC.

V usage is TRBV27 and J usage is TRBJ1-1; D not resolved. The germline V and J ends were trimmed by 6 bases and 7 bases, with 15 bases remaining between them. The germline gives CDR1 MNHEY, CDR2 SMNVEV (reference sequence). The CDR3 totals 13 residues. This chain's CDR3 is CASRLSLGDEAFF. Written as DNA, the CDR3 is TGTGCCAGCAGACTGTCCCTAGGAGATGAAGCTTTCTTT.

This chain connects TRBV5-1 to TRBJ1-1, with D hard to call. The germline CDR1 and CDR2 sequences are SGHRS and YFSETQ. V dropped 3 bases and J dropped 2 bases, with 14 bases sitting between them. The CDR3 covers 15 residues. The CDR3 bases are TGCGCCAGCAGCTGGAGTCCCCTCTTAAACACTGAAGCTTTCTTT. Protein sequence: CASSWSPLLNTEAFF.

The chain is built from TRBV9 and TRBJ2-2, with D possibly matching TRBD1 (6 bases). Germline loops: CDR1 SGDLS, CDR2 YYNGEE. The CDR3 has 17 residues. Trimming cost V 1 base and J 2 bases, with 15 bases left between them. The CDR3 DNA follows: TGTGCCAGCAGCGTACTAGCTACGACAGGCAACACCGGGGAGCTGTTTTTT. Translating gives CASSVLATTGNTGELFF.

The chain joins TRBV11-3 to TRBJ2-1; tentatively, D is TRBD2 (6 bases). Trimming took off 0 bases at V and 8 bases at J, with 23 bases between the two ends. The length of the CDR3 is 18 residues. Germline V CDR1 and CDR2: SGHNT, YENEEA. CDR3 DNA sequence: TGTGCCAGCAGCTTAGAGAGCCGTAGTGGGAGAGCGGGCTATGAGCAGTTCTTC. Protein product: CASSLESRSGRAGYEQFF.

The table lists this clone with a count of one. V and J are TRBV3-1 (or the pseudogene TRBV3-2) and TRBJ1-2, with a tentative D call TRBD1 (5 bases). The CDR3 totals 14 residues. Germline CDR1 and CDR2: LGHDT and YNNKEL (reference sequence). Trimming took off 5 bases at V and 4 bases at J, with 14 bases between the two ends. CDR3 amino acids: CASSTLRDPYGYTF. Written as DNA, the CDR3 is TGTGCCAGCAGCACGCTCAGGGACCCCTATGGCTACACCTTC.

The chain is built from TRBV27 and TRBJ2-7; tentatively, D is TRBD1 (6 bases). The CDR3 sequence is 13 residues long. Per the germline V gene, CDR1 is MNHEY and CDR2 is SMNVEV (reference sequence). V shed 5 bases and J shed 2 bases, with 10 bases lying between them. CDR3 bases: TGTGCCAGCAGTCTGGGACAAACCTACGAGCAGTACGTC. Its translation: CASSLGQTYEQYV.

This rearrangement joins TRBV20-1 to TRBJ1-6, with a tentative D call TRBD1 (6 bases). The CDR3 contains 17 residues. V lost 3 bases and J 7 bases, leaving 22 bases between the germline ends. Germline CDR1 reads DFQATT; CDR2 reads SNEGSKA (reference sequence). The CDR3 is CSASRQGLGVRNSPLHF. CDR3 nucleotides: TGCAGTGCTAGTCGGCAGGGGTTGGGAGTAAGAAATTCACCCCTCCACTTT.

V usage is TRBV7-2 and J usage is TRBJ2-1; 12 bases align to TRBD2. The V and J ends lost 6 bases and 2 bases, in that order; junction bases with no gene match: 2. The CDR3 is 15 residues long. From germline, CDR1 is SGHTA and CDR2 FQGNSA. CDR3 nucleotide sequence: TGTGCCAGCAGACTAGCGGGAGGTGCCTACAATGAGCAGTTCTTC. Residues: CASRLAGGAYNEQFF.

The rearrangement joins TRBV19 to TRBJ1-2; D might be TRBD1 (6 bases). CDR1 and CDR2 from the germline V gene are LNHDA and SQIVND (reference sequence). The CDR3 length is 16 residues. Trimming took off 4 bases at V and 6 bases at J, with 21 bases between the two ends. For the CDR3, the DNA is TGTGCCAGTAGTACATACGGGAGGGGGAGTCTAAATGGCTACACCTTC. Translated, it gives CASSTYGRGSLNGYTF.

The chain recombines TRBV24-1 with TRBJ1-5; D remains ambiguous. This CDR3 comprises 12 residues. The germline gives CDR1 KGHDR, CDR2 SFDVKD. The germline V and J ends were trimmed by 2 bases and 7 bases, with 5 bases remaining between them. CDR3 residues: CATSDSGQPQHF. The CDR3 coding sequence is TGTGCCACCAGTGATTCGGGGCAGCCCCAGCATTTT.

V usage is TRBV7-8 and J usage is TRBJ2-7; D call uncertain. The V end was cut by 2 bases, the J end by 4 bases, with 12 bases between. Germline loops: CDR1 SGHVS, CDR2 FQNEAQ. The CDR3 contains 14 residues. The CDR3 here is CASSLWLGLYEQYV. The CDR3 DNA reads TGTGCCAGCAGCTTATGGTTGGGGTTATACGAGCAGTACGTC.